This T cell receptor (beta chain) derives from a study of shared clonotypes between healthy human individuals (dated by TCRdb to the early 2020s). Broadly, across the study: The cohort comprised a couple of women and a few men aged 18 to 49 years. Each donor's leukapheresis produced roughly between roughly 0.85 and 9.5 billion PBMCs. Libraries were prepared and TCR repertoires were sequenced by different laboratories using diverse techniques, in order to increase sequencing depth and limit assay-specific biases. For each donor, three plates each were used for CD4 naive and CD4 memory, two plates were used for CD8 naive, and one plate was used for CD8 memory. Blood TCR repertoires of five healthy adults were deeply sequenced to estimate repertoire size and the extent of clonotype sharing between individuals. What the work shows at the level of the full study, not this receptor alone: Incomplete sequencing was indicated by rarefaction of sorted-subset datasets, despite the large sequencing depth. Across four donors, approximately 5% of naive CD4, roughly 3.5% of naive CD8, under 2.5% of memory CD4, and 0.4% to 0.45% of memory CD8 clonotypes were shared. Pairwise subsampling led to the expectation that sequencing depth would affect the degree of clonotype sharing among donors. The small number of donors limited the genetic and exposure-history diversity represented. Larger estimated clonotype richness was generally found for naive subsets than for memory subsets. Compared with non-shared clonotypes, the clonotypes found in all four sorted-subset donors had higher generation probabilities. Sampling was limited to blood, and TCR repertoires in tissue likely differ from TCR repertoires in blood.

In the case of this clone: Its antigen is not yet known. Base-call qualities are not available, and no considerably larger clone is one nucleotide away.

TCR CDR3 regions were amplified from genomic DNA by multiplex PCR using the deep immunoSEQ assay. Extracted genomic DNA from each cell subset was spread evenly across all wells of several immunoSEQ 96-well plates, with each plate serving as a replicate. For sorted subsets, each replicate PCR was loaded with 200 ng genomic DNA, equivalent to 30,000 or so T cell genomes. Purified libraries were quantified with a Qubit 3.0 fluorometer, sized on a Bioanalyzer 2100, and re-quantified with the KAPA Library Quantification kit. Every immunoSEQ 96-well plate was sequenced on a separate single-read 150-cycle Illumina NextSeq 550 flow cell. Processing in the source paper ran as follows. Because the immunoSEQ output held only junctional sequences and lacked quality scores, the filtering could not match the filtering applied to full-length reads. Sequences were annotated with PyIR, a Python wrapper for IgBLAST v1.9, and V/J genes and CDR3 were assigned using IMGT germline references. Any read was removed if the V/J assignment was weak (E-value above 1e-6), the CDR3 was missing, or the read contained stop codons, out-of-frame junctions, or ambiguous translated residues. V3J clonotypes were defined as sequences sharing the same inferred V gene, J gene, and CDR3 amino acid sequence. The percentage overlap between two repertoires was calculated by dividing the number of shared unique clonotypes by the size of the smaller repertoire. Richness of each repertoire was evaluated using RTK rarefaction, the Chao1 estimator, and Recon v2.1 estimates of unobserved clonotypes. Generation probabilities were computed with OLGA for all TCRbeta clonotypes obtained by the gDNA method from several donors. TCRdb's version of the immuneACCESS table is confined to in-frame rearrangements and falls short of the full clone set. An unresolved V gene accounts for under half of the shortfall where checked; the remainder is of unknown origin. V and J calls and clone size are given by that table; D and trimming were obtained from the DNA. The sample table shows a few million clones, and just under 95% are seen once. The ten top clones hold approximately 0.41% of the sample.

The donors were healthy, HIV-negative adults with no recently reported acute infections or vaccinations. All donors were Caucasian adults living in Nashville, Tennessee, USA. Magnetic negative selection was used to enrich CD4+ T cells, after which naive cells were positively selected on CD45RA and the negative fraction became the memory subset. Blood was collected by leukapheresis, and PBMCs were isolated by Ficoll-Histopaque density gradient centrifugation and then cryopreserved in liquid nitrogen vapor phase. Analytical flow cytometry was used to check the purity and quantity of each magnetically sorted T cell population. Genomic DNA was isolated from every sorted fraction and measured by UV absorbance on a Nanodrop 2000c. V is reduced by 1 base and J by 6 bases, leaving a spacing of 13 bases between them. Sequences SGHTA (CDR1) and FQGTGA (CDR2) are obtained from the germline V gene. The CDR3 holds 14 amino acids from the cysteine to the phenylalanine. Just the 42-base CDR3 DNA is kept, in frame starting at base 1.

Recombination connected TRBV7-3 to TRBJ2-7; a confident D gene designation cannot be given. The material sequenced was naive CD4+ T cells from PBMCs. The cell subset or site label of this sample denotes: CD45RA+ positively selected. This receptor was obtained from a man aged 18 to 29 in good health. Some clones in this sample may be carry-over from other donors' samples. The sequence in DNA is TGTGCCAGCAGCTTAAGTCCCCTTTCAGGCGAGCAGTACTTC. It translates to CASSLSPLSGEQYF.